The 22 T cell receptor beta chains below come from one sample, sequenced in a study of Ad26.COV2.S vaccination and SARS-CoV-2 variants. The treatment is: some 19 received Ad26.COV2.S at low or high dose, single or two shots; several received placebo; per-sample allocation not given. Sampling took place 63 days after the first vaccine or placebo injection. Profiled with immunoSEQ multiplex PCR; TCRdb holds only in-frame clones, not every one. The sample lists around 500,000 clones, 70% to 90% occurring once. The sample here was peripheral blood, taken in a trial of Ad26.COV2.S vaccine versus placebo. These TCRs come from a person aged 18-65 years who received the Ad26.COV2.S COVID-19 vaccine or a placebo.

The chain uses TRBV18 and TRBJ2-7; 8 bases match TRBD2. Germline CDR1 KGHSH, CDR2 LQKENI. Trimming cost V 2 bases and J 6 bases; bases outside gene matches: 15. There are 17 residues in the CDR3. The CDR3 spells CASSPEGSGSVPTEQYF. The CDR3, as DNA: TGTGCCAGCTCACCAGAAGGAAGCGGGAGTGTTCCTACCGAGCAGTACTTC.

V and J are TRBV6-5 and TRBJ1-2, with a tentative D call TRBD1 (5 bases). This CDR3 comprises 15 residues. V lost 4 bases to trimming and J lost 0 bases, with 12 bases between them. Germline V gene data show CDR1 as MNHEY and CDR2 as SVGAGI. CDR3 residues: CASSFNRRANYGYTF. The DNA of the CDR3 is TGTGCCAGCAGTTTTAACAGGAGAGCTAACTATGGCTACACCTTC.

As DNA, the CDR3 is TGTGCCAGCAGCCATGGATCCGTGGGAGCTTTCTTT. Translating gives CASSHGSVGAFF. The J gene is TRBJ1-1, the V gene TRBV3-1 (or the pseudogene TRBV3-2); D call uncertain. From germline, CDR1 is LGHDT and CDR2 YNNKEL (reference sequence). V lost 3 bases to trimming and J lost 10 bases, with 12 bases between them. This CDR3 has 12 amino acids.

The CDR3 DNA reads as TGCGCCAGCAGCCTCAGAACCGGGACAGCGAACACCGGGGAGCTGTTTTTT. Protein product: CASSLRTGTANTGELFF. The chain joins TRBV5-1 to TRBJ2-2, with 7 bases aligning to TRBD1. Looked up from germline, CDR1 is SGHRS and CDR2 is YFSETQ. J lost 0 bases, V lost 4 bases, and 9 bases had no gene match. The CDR3 sequence is 17 residues long. Full variable domain (remainder filled in from reference TRBV5-1 and TRBJ2-2): KAGVTQTPRYLIKTRGQQVTLSCSPISGHRSVSWYQQTPGQGLQFLFEYFSETQRNKGNFPGRFSGRQFSNSRSEMNVSTLELGDSALYLCASSLRTGTANTGELFFGEGSRLTVL.

J is TRBJ1-5 and V is TRBV2; D not certain. This CDR3 comprises 14 residues. The germline V gene encodes CDR1 SNHLY and CDR2 FYNNEI. V was clipped by 7 bases and J by 11 bases, with 21 bases between them. The CDR3 sequence: CASMLGIAPWAQHF. CDR3 sequence (DNA): TGTGCCAGCATGTTGGGTATCGCCCCTTGGGCCCAGCATTTT.

This clone was observed a few times. The chain is built from TRBV7-2 and TRBJ2-2; maybe TRBD1 (6 bases). Germline CDR1 is SGHTA and CDR2 is FQGNSA. CDR3 length: 13 amino acids. Trimming cost V 5 bases and J 6 bases, with 10 bases left between them. As DNA, the CDR3 is TGTGCCAGCAGCCGCCCAGGGGCCGGGGAGCTGTTTTTT. Translating it yields CASSRPGAGELFF.

This clone was seen only a few times. The chain has TRBV7-8 and TRBJ2-2, with D unclear. Germline assignment: CDR1 SGHVS and CDR2 FQNEAQ. V lost 5 bases to trimming and J lost 1 base, with 14 bases between them. The CDR3 has 16 amino acids. CDR3 residues: CASSVDTPLNTGELFF. The DNA of the CDR3 is TGTGCCAGCAGCGTAGACACTCCTTTGAACACCGGGGAGCTGTTTTTT.

This chain uses TRBV5-1 with TRBJ1-4, with D maybe TRBD1 (6 bases). Trimming removed 3 bases at V and 1 base at J, with 7 bases between. Germline V lookup: CDR1 SGHRS, CDR2 YFSETQ. The CDR3 extends over 14 amino acids. The CDR3 reads CASSSDRTNEKLFF. For the CDR3, the DNA is TGCGCCAGCAGCTCGGACAGAACTAATGAAAAACTGTTTTTT.

The chain is built from TRBV6-2 or TRBV6-3 and TRBJ2-2; D uncertain. The CDR3 is 15 residues long. V lost 1 base to trimming and J lost 4 bases, with 10 bases between them. Germline V gene sequence: CDR1 MNHEY, CDR2 SVGEGT. The CDR3 reads CASSYFRASTGELFF. The CDR3 nucleotides read TGTGCCAGCAGTTACTTCCGGGCATCCACCGGGGAGCTGTTTTTT.

The chain couples TRBV28 to TRBJ1-4, with TRBD1 identical over 11 bases. Losses at the gene ends were 6 bases for V and 8 bases for J; bases not matched to a gene: 5. Looked up from germline, CDR1 is MDHEN and CDR2 is SYDVKM. This CDR3 is 14 amino acids long. In DNA form, the CDR3 reads TGTGCCAGCAGCTCTGGACAGGGGGCAGAAAAACTGTTTTTT. This gives the protein CASSSGQGAEKLFF.

This clone was recorded only once. The chain is built from TRBV7-2 and TRBJ1-1; tentatively, D is TRBD1 (6 bases). Trimming took off 1 base at V and 5 bases at J, with 14 bases between the two ends. The CDR3 totals 15 residues. Looked up from germline, CDR1 is SGHTA and CDR2 is FQGNSA. The CDR3 is CASSLGRVGQTEAFF. The CDR3 nucleotides read TGTGCCAGCAGCTTAGGTAGGGTTGGACAGACTGAAGCTTTCTTT.

The rearrangement uses TRBV27 and TRBJ1-5; D may be TRBD1 (5 bases). V lost 4 bases and J 0 bases, leaving 10 bases between the germline ends. Looked up from germline, CDR1 is MNHEY and CDR2 is SMNVEV (reference sequence). The CDR3 is made up of 15 amino acids. CDR3 DNA: TGTGCCAGCAGTTACCTTGGGGGTAGCAATCAGCCCCAGCATTTT. Encoded protein: CASSYLGGSNQPQHF.

This sequence joins TRBV11-3 and TRBJ2-2; the D gene is possibly TRBD1 (6 bases). Germline V CDR1 and CDR2: SGHNT, YENEEA. The CDR3 consists of 19 residues. V was clipped by 5 bases and J by 3 bases, with 25 bases between them. CDR3 in DNA: TGTGCCAGCAGCCTCGAGGTTGTTGTCGCAGGGGATTACACCGGGGAGCTGTTTTTT. As protein: CASSLEVVVAGDYTGELFF.

The rearrangement joins TRBV3-1 (or the pseudogene TRBV3-2) to TRBJ1-1; D is unresolved. Trimming removed 0 bases at V and 4 bases at J, with 9 bases between. This CDR3 has 14 residues. The germline V gene encodes CDR1 LGHDT and CDR2 YNNKEL (reference sequence). CDR3 coding DNA: TGTGCCAGCAGCCAAGATCTCGCGAGCACTGAAGCTTTCTTT. It encodes CASSQDLASTEAFF.

This chain joins TRBV18 and TRBJ2-6; 8 positions match TRBD2. Germline lookup yields CDR1 KGHSH and CDR2 LQKENI. There are 19 residues in the CDR3. V trimming: 1 base; J trimming: 1 base; junction bases outside the gene matches: 9. In DNA, the CDR3 is TGTGCCAGCTCACCACAATGGGTACTAGCGGAGTCTGGGGCCAACGTCCTGACTTTC. It is translated as CASSPQWVLAESGANVLTF.

The chain is built from TRBV30 and TRBJ1-5; a weak D match, TRBD1 (6 bases). In germline, CDR1 is GTSNPN, CDR2 SVGIG (reference sequence). There are 13 residues in the CDR3. V gave up 2 bases and J gave up 5 bases, with 10 bases separating them. This CDR3 is CAWSTGRDQPQHF. DNA of the CDR3: TGTGCCTGGAGTACAGGGAGGGATCAGCCCCAGCATTTT.

The chain combines TRBV3-1 (or the pseudogene TRBV3-2) with TRBJ1-2; 8 bases fit TRBD1. The CDR3 has 15 residues. Germline V gene data show CDR1 as LGHDT and CDR2 as YNNKEL (reference sequence). Losses at the gene ends were 4 bases for V and 2 bases for J; bases not matched to a gene: 6. CDR3 nucleotide sequence: TGTGCCAGCAGCCCCAGACAGGGGAGGAACTATGGCTACACCTTC. It yields the protein CASSPRQGRNYGYTF.

This chain joins TRBV6-5 and TRBJ2-1, with 10 bases fitting TRBD2. The V gene end was trimmed by 2 bases and the J gene end by 4 bases; junction bases not matched to a gene: 5. Germline assignment: CDR1 MNHEY and CDR2 SVGAGI. The CDR3 loop spans 16 amino acids. CDR3 in DNA: TGTGCCAGCAGTTACACCTGGACTAGCGGTTACAATGAGCAGTTCTTC. Protein sequence: CASSYTWTSGYNEQFF.

The chain links TRBV28 to TRBJ2-4; 8 bases map to TRBD1. The germline CDR1 and CDR2 sequences are MDHEN and SYDVKM. The CDR3 contains 15 residues. The J segment lost 9 bases and the V segment lost 2 bases, leaving 9 bases of the junction unmatched. Here the CDR3 reads CASSLRGRGRGIQYF. The CDR3 bases are TGTGCCAGCAGTTTAAGGGGCAGGGGGCGCGGCATTCAGTACTTC.

This clone showed up just once. The chain has TRBV4-3 and TRBJ1-1, with 7 bases matching TRBD1. This CDR3 spans 15 amino acids. V dropped 0 bases and J dropped 4; count of bases not matched to a gene: 5. CDR1 is LGHNA and CDR2 is YSLEER in the germline V gene. This CDR3 reads CASSQDGAGGTEAFF. The CDR3 DNA reads TGCGCCAGCAGCCAAGATGGGGCAGGGGGCACTGAAGCTTTCTTT.

V and J are TRBV13 and TRBJ2-3; D gene uncertain. Trimming cost V 1 base and J 0 bases, with 14 bases left between them. The CDR3 has 17 amino acids. Per germline, CDR1 PRHDT and CDR2 FYEKMQ (reference sequence). As DNA, the CDR3 is TGTGCCAGCAGCTTAGAGGCCTGGGGAACTAGCACAGATACGCAGTATTTT. It is translated as CASSLEAWGTSTDTQYF.

The chain carries TRBV12-3 or TRBV12-4 and TRBJ1-2, with D uncertain. V lost 3 bases and J 8 bases, leaving 10 bases between the germline ends. This CDR3 is 12 amino acids long. CDR3 amino acids: CASSLVGYGYTF. CDR3 bases: TGTGCCAGCAGTTTGGTTGGGTACGGCTACACCTTC.